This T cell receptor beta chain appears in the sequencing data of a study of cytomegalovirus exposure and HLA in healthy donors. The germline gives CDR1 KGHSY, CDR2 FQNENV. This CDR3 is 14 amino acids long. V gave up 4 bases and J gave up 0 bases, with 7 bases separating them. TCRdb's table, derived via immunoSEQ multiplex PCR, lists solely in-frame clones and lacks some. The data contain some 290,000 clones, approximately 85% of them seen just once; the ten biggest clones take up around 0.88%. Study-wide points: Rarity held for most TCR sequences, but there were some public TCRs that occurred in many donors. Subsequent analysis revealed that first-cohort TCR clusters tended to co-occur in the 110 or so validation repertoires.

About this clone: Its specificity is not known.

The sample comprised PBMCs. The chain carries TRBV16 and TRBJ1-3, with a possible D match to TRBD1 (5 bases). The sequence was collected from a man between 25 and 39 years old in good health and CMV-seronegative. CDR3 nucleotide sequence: TGTGCCAGCAGCCGGGGCTCCTCTGGAAACACCATATATTTT. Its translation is CASSRGSSGNTIYF.